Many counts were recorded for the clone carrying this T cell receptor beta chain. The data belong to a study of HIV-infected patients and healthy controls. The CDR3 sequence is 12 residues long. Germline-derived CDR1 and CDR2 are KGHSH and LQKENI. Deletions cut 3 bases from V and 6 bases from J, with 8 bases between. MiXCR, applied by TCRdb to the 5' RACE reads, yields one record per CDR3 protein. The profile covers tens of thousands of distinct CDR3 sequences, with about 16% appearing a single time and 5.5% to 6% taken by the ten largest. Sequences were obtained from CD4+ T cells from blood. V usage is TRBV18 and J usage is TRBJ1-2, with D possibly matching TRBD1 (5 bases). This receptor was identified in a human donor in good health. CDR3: CASSPGLHGYTF. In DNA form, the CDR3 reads TGTGCCAGCTCACCGGGACTACATGGCTACACCTTC.